These 14 T cell receptor beta chains were sequenced from one sample in a study of radiation and T cells in renal cell carcinoma. Clones were sequenced by immunoSEQ multiplex PCR, and TCRdb holds only the in-frame ones, with some missing. The repertoire holds 20,000 or so clones, with 47% as singletons. Treatment specified: 15 Gy SBRT to primary tumor, nephrectomy 4 weeks later. The specimen was tumor tissue, collected from a patient whose treatment included radiotherapy and nephrectomy. The receptors stem from a woman aged 50 to 65 with renal cell carcinoma.

V usage is TRBV29-1 and J usage is TRBJ2-5; 9 bases agree with TRBD1. With V trimmed by 1 base and J by 4 bases, 1 base remained unmatched. Germline V gene lookup returns CDR1 SQVTM and CDR2 ANQGSEA. The CDR3 runs to 13 residues. CDR3: CSVEGQGVETQYF. The CDR3 nucleotides read TGCAGCGTTGAAGGACAGGGGGTAGAGACCCAGTACTTC. Filled out from reference TRBV29-1 and TRBJ2-5, the complete variable domain reads SAVISQKPSRDICQRGTSLTIQCQVDSQVTMMFWYRQQPGQSLTLIATANQGSEATYESGFVIDKFPISRPNLTFSTLTVSNMSPEDSSIYLCSVEGQGVETQYFGPGTRLLVL.

A word on this clone: The junction departs from germline at one end; a sequencing error may be responsible. The rearrangement links TRBV29-1 to TRBJ1-5, with a possible D match to TRBD1 (6 bases). The CDR3 loop spans 16 amino acids. CDR1 SQVTM and CDR2 ANQGSEA come from the germline V gene. The CDR3 DNA reads as TGCAGCGTCACCCCCTCAACAGGGATGCGGCAATCAGCCCCAGCATTT. The encoded protein is CSVTPSTGMRQSAPAF.

The V and J genes are TRBV29-1 and TRBJ2-1; a weak D match, TRBD2 (6 bases). The CDR3 has 15 amino acids. The V and J ends lost 0 bases and 4 bases respectively, with 13 bases between them. CDR1 is SQVTM, CDR2 ANQGSEA, per germline. CDR3 nucleotide sequence: TGCAGCGTTGAAGATAGGCGGGGACCGTACAATGAGCAGTTCTTC. This gives the protein CSVEDRRGPYNEQFF.

This clone was recorded only once. V usage is TRBV29-1 and J usage is TRBJ2-7, with TRBD1 identical over 9 bases. The CDR3 covers 16 residues. The trim removed 7 bases at V and 2 bases at J, leaving 15 bases unmatched. Per germline, CDR1 SQVTM and CDR2 ANQGSEA. The chain's CDR3 is CSASGTGLRPTYEQYF. DNA of the CDR3: TGCAGCGCTTCCGGGACAGGGTTAAGGCCTACCTACGAGCAGTACTTC.

This sequence joins TRBV18 and TRBJ2-1, with TRBD1 as a possible D gene (5 bases). The CDR3 consists of 13 residues. In germline, CDR1 is KGHSH, CDR2 LQKENI. Trimming stripped 1 base from V and 13 bases from J, with 14 bases between. Here the CDR3 reads CASSPRGSDFQFF. CDR3 nucleotide sequence: TGTGCCAGCTCACCACGGGGCAGCGATTTCCAGTTCTTC. Full variable domain (remainder filled in from reference TRBV18 and TRBJ2-1): NAGVMQNPRHLVRRRGQEARLRCSPMKGHSHVYWYRQLPEEGLKFMVYLQKENIIDESGMPKERFSAEFPKEGPSILRIQQVVRGDSAAYFCASSPRGSDFQFFGPGTRLTVL.

The CDR3 region is CASSYGTSGAYNEQFF. The CDR3 DNA reads TGTGCCAGCAGCTACGGGACTAGCGGGGCCTACAATGAGCAGTTCTTC. The chain is built from TRBV6-5 and TRBJ2-1; 13 bases match TRBD2. V was clipped by 6 bases and J by 2 bases; unmatched bases: 4. This CDR3 contains 16 residues. Germline-derived CDR1 and CDR2 are MNHEY and SVGAGI.

The V call is TRBV15, the J call TRBJ2-1; a weak D match, TRBD2 (5 bases). The CDR3 has 14 residues. V lost 6 bases, J lost 3 bases, and 12 bases lay in between. The germline CDR1 and CDR2 sequences are LNHNV and YYDKDF (reference sequence). CDR3 sequence reads: CATSGLADYNEQFF. The CDR3 coding sequence is TGTGCCACCAGTGGTCTAGCAGACTACAATGAGCAGTTCTTC.

The chain employs TRBV2 and TRBJ2-2, with 8 bases that match TRBD2. V was pared by 7 bases and J by 0 bases, with 4 bases of the junction left unmatched. Germline-derived CDR1 and CDR2 are SNHLY and FYNNEI. The CDR3 has 15 amino acids. CDR3 DNA: TGTGCCAGCAAAGGACTAGCTACGAACACCGGGGAGCTGTTTTTT. Translated, it gives CASKGLATNTGELFF.

The V and J genes are TRBV9 and TRBJ1-1; tentative D call: TRBD1 (5 bases). Trimming left V 0 bases short and J 10 bases short, with 25 bases between. Germline CDR1 reads SGDLS; CDR2 reads YYNGEE. The CDR3 is made up of 17 amino acids. The CDR3 region is CASSVDHRINPTLGAFF. In DNA form, the CDR3 reads TGTGCCAGCAGCGTAGACCACAGGATCAACCCTACTCTCGGAGCTTTCTTT.

V and J are TRBV11-2 and TRBJ1-5; D ambiguous. In germline, CDR1 is SGHAT, CDR2 FQNNGV. V was pared by 0 bases and J by 7 bases, with 7 bases between. The CDR3 contains 13 residues. CDR3 nucleotide sequence: TGTGCCAGCAGCTTAGATCAGGCACAGCCCCAGCATTTT. Translation: CASSLDQAQPQHF.

This clone showed up many times. V gene TRBV6-5 combines with J gene TRBJ1-3; D not certain. V gave up 0 bases and J gave up 0 bases, with 9 bases separating them. Germline CDR1 is MNHEY and CDR2 is SVGAGI. This CDR3 is 16 amino acids long. The CDR3 region has the DNA TGTGCCAGCAGTTACTCTTGGACCTCCTCTGGAAACACCATATATTTT. Encoded protein: CASSYSWTSSGNTIYF.

The chain employs TRBV4-3 and TRBJ1-5; D remains unclear. V lost 0 bases to trimming and J lost 5 bases, with 5 bases between them. The germline V gene has CDR1 LGHNA and CDR2 YSLEER. The CDR3 spans 13 residues. Written as DNA, the CDR3 is TGCGCCAGCAGCCAAGATCGGTATCAGCCCCAGCATTTT. The encoded protein is CASSQDRYQPQHF.

The chain couples TRBV6-5 to TRBJ2-3, with 8 bases that match TRBD2. The germline CDR1 and CDR2 sequences are MNHEY and SVGAGI. The CDR3 contains 16 residues. V lost 2 bases, J lost 5 bases, and 9 bases stayed unmatched. The CDR3 DNA follows: TGTGCCAGCAGTTACGGGAGAAAGCGGGGGAAAGATACGCAGTATTTT. This translates into CASSYGRKRGKDTQYF.

By share, this clone ranks as medium-sized. This chain connects TRBV29-1 to TRBJ1-5; 8 bases are shared with TRBD1. The CDR3 covers 16 residues. Germline trimming cut 3 bases from V and 2 bases from J; bases unmatched to any gene: 9. The germline CDR1 and CDR2 sequences are SQVTM and ANQGSEA. CDR3 amino acids: CSVEANRGGCNQPQHF. DNA for the CDR3: TGCAGCGTTGAGGCGAACAGGGGGGGATGCAATCAGCCCCAGCATTTT.